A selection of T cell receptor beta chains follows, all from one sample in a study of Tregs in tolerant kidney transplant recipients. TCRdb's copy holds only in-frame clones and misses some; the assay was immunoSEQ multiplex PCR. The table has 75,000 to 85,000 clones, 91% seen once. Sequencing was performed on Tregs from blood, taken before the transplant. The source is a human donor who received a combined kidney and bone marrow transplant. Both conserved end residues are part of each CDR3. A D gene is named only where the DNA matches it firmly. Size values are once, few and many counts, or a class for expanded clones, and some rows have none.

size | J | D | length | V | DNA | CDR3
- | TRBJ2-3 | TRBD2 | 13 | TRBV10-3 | TGTGCCATCAGTAGCGGGAACGCAGATACGCAGTATTTT | CAISSGNADTQYF
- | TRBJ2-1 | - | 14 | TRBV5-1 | TGCGCCAGCAGCTTGGTAGGCAGGGTGAATGAGCAGTTCTTC | CASSLVGRVNEQFF
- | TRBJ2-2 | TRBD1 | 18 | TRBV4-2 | TGTGCCAGCAGCCAACCCCGTCCGGGACAGGGATCCACCGGGGAGCTGTTTTTT | CASSQPRPGQGSTGELFF
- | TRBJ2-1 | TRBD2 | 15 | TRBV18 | TGTGCCAGCTCCCCCGGACTAGCGGGGAACAATGAGCAGTTCTTC | CASSPGLAGNNEQFF
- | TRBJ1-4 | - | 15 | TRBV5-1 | TGCGCCAGCAGCCCACAGGGCTCGGGTAATGAAAAACTGTTTTTT | CASSPQGSGNEKLFF
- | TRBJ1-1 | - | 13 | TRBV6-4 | TGTGCCAGCAGTAGTGAAGAGAACACTGAAGCTTTCTTT | CASSSEENTEAFF
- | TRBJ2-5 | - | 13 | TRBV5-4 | TGTGCCAGCAGCTCGACAAAACAAGAGACCCAGTACTTC | CASSSTKQETQYF
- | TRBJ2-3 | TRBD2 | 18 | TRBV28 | TGTGCCAGCAGTTTCTTCGACCTAGCGGGAGTGGGGACAGATACGCAGTATTTT | CASSFFDLAGVGTDTQYF
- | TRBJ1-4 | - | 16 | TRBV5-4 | TGTGCCAGCAGCTTGGGGACAGCTGCAACTAATGAAAAACTGTTTTTT | CASSLGTAATNEKLFF
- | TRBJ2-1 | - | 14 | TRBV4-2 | TGTGCCAGCAGCCAAGAAGGGGGGTGGAATGAGCAGTTCTTC | CASSQEGGWNEQFF
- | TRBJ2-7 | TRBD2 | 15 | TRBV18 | TGTGCCAGCTCACCCAGGCTAGCGGATTCTTACGAGCAGTACTTC | CASSPRLADSYEQYF
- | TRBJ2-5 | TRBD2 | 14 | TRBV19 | TGTGCCAGTAGTCCCCGGACTAGCGGTGTGACCCAGTACTTC | CASSPRTSGVTQYF
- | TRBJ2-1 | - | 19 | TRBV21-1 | TGTGCCAGCAGCCATCTCGGAGGTAATAGCGGGAGGATATGGGATGAGCAGTTCTTC | CASSHLGGNSGRIWDEQFF
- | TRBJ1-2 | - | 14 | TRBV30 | TGTGCCTGGAGTGGCGATCAGGGGTCTGGTGGCTACACCTTC | CAWSGDQGSGGYTF
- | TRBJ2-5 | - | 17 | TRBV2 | TGTGCCAGCAGTGAAAGTGTGGGCGGGGGCAGCCAAGAGACCCAGTACTTC | CASSESVGGGSQETQYF
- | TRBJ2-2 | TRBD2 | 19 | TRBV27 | TGTGCCAGCAGTTTAGATTTTAGCGGGAGGGTAGGGGACACCGGGGAGCTGTTTTTT | CASSLDFSGRVGDTGELFF
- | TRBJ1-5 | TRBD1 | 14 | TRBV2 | TGTGCCAGCAATAGGGACAGCCAAAATCAGCCCCAGCATTTT | CASNRDSQNQPQHF
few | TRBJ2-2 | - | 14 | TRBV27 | TGTGCCAGCCCGGGACGGCTAAGCGCCGGGGAGCTGTTTTTT | CASPGRLSAGELFF
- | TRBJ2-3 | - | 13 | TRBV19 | TGTGCCAGTAGAAGGCAGGGCACAGATACGCAGTATTTT | CASRRQGTDTQYF
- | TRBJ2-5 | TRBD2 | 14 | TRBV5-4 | TGTGCCAGCAGCCTAGCGGGTTTCCAAGAGACCCAGTACTTC | CASSLAGFQETQYF
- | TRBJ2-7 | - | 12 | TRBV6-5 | TGTGCCAGCAGTGTGACAGGATACGAGCAGTACTTC | CASSVTGYEQYF
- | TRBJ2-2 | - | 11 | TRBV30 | TGTGCCTGGAGTCCAGCCGGGGAGCTGTTTTTT | CAWSPAGELFF
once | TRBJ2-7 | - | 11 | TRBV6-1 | TGTGCCAGCGGGCGGACCTACGAGCAGTACTTC | CASGRTYEQYF
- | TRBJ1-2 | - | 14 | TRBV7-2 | TGTGCCAGCAGCGCCCGGGCCGGAAAAGGAAGCTACACCTTC | CASSARAGKGSYTF
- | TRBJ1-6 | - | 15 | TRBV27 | TGTGCCAGCAGCCCCTCTGGGTCCTATAATTCACCCCTCCACTTT | CASSPSGSYNSPLHF
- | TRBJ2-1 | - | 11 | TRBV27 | TGTGCCAGCAGTCGTTTGGGGATACAGTTCTTC | CASSRLGIQFF
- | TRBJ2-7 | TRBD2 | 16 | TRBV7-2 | TGTGCCAGCAGCTTAGGGGGACGCGGGGGGCCCTACGAGCAGTACTTC | CASSLGGRGGPYEQYF
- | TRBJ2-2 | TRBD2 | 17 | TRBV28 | TGTGCCAGCAGACTCAGCGGGAGGGCCGCGAACACCGGGGAGCTGTTTTTT | CASRLSGRAANTGELFF
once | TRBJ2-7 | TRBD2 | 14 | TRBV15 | TGTGCCACCAGCAGAGAACTAGCGGGAGACGAGCAGTACTTC | CATSRELAGDEQYF
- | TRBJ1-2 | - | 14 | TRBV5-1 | TGCGCCAGCAGAACGGGACCCACAAACTATGGCTACACCTTC | CASRTGPTNYGYTF
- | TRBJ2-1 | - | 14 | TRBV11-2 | TGTGCCAGCAGCTCCCGGGACCCTCGAGATGAGCAGTTCTTC | CASSSRDPRDEQFF
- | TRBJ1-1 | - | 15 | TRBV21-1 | TGTGCCAGCAGCAACGTGGTCAGGGTCAACACTGAAGCTTTCTTT | CASSNVVRVNTEAFF